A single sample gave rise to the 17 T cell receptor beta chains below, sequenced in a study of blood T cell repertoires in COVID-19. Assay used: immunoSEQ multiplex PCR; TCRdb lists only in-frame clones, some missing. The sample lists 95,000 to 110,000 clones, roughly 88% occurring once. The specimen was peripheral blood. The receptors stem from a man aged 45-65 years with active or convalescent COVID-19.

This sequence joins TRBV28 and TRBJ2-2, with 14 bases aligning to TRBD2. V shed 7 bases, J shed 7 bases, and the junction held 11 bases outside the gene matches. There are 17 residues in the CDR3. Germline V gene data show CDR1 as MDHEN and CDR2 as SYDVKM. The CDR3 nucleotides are TGTGCCAGCACCATGGGAAGGGGACTAGCGGGAGACGGGGAGCTGTTTTTT. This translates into CASTMGRGLAGDGELFF.

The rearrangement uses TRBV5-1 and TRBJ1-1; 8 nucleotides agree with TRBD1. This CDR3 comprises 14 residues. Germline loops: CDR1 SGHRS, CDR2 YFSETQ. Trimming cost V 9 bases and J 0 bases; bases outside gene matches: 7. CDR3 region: CATRTGPMNTEAFF. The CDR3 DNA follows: TGCGCCACCAGGACAGGGCCTATGAACACTGAAGCTTTCTTT.

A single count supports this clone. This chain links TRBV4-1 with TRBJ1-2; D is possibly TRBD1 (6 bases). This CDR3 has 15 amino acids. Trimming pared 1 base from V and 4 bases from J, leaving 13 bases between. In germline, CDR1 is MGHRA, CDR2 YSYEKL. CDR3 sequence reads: CASSQVNRDAYGYTF. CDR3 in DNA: TGCGCCAGCAGCCAAGTTAACAGGGACGCCTATGGCTACACCTTC.

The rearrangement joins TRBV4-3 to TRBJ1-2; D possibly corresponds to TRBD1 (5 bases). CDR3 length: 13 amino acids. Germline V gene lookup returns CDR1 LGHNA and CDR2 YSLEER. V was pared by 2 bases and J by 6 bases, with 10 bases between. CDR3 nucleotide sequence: TGCGCCAGCAGCCAATTCGGACACAATGGCTACACCTTC. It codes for CASSQFGHNGYTF.

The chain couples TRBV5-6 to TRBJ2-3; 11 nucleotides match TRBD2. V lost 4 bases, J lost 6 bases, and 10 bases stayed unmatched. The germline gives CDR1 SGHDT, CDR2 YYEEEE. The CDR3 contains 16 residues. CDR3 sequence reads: CASSRIAGGPGDTQYF. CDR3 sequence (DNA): TGTGCCAGCAGCCGGATAGCGGGAGGGCCGGGGGATACGCAGTATTTT.

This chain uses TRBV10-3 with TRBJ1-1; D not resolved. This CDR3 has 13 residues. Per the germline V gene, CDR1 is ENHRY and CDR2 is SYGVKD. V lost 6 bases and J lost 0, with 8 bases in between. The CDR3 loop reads CAIRQIMNTEAFF. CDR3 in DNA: TGTGCCATCAGACAGATCATGAACACTGAAGCTTTCTTT.

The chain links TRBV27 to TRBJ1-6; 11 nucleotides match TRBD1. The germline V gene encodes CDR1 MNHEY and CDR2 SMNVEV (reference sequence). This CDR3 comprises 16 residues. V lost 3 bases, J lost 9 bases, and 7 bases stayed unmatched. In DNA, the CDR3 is TGTGCCAGCAGTTTGGCGGGACAGGGGGACGGTTCACCCCTCCACTTT. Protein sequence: CASSLAGQGDGSPLHF.

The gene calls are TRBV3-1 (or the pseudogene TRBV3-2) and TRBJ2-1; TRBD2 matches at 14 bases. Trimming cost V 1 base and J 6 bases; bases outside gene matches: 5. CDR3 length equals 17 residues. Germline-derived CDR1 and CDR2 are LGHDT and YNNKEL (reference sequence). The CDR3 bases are TGTGCCAGCAGCCAAGGGTGGGGACTAGCGGGAGCCAATGAGCAGTTCTTC. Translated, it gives CASSQGWGLAGANEQFF.

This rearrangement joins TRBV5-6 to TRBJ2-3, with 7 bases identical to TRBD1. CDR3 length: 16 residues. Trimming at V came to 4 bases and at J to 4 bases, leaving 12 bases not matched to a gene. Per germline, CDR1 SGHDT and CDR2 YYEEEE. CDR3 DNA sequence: TGTGCCAGCAGCCTACGAACCGGGACAGAAGCAGATACGCAGTATTTT. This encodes CASSLRTGTEADTQYF. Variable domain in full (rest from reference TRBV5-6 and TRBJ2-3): DAGVTQSPTHLIKTRGQQVTLRCSPKSGHDTVSWYQQALGQGPQFIFQYYEEEERQRGNFPDRFSGHQFPNYSSELNVNALLLGDSALYLCASSLRTGTEADTQYFGPGTRLTVL.

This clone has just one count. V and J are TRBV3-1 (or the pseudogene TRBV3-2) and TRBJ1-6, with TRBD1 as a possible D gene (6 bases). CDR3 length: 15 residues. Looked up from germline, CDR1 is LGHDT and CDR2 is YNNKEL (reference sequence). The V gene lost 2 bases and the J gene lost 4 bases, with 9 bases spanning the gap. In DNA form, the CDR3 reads TGTGCCAGCAGCCAAACTACAGGGTATAATTCACCCCTCCACTTT. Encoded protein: CASSQTTGYNSPLHF.

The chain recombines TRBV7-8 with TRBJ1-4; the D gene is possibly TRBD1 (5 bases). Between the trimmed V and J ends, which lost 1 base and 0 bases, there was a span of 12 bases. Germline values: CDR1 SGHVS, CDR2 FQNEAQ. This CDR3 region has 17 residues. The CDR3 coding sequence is TGTGCCAGCAGCTTAGTTGCCGGGGGGGCAACTAATGAAAAACTGTTTTTT. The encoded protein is CASSLVAGGATNEKLFF.

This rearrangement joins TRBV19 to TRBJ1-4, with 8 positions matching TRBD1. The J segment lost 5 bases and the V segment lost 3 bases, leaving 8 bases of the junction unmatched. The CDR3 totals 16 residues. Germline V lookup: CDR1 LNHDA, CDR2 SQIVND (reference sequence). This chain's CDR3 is CASSMLHRGANEKLFF. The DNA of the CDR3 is TGTGCCAGTAGTATGTTACACAGGGGGGCCAATGAAAAACTGTTTTTT.

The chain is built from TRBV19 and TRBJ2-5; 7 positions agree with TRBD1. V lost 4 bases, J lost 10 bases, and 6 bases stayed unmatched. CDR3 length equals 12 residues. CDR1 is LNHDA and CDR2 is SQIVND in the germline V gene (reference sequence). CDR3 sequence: CASSTSQGNQYF. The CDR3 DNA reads TGTGCCAGTAGTACCTCACAGGGGAACCAGTACTTC.

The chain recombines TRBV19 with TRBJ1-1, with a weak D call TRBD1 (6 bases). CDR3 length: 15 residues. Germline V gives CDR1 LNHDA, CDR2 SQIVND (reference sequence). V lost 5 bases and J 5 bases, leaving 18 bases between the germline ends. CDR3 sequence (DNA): TGTGCCAGTAGTTCTGAGGCGGGGAGGGGGACTGAAGCTTTCTTT. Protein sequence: CASSSEAGRGTEAFF.

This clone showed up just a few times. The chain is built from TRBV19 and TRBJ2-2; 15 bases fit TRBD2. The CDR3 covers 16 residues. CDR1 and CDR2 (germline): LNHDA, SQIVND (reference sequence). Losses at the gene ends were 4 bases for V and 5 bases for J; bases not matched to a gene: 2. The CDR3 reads CASSKGLAGGTGELFF. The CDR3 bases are TGTGCCAGTAGTAAGGGACTAGCGGGAGGTACCGGGGAGCTGTTTTTT.

CDR3 bases: TGTGCCAGCAGATCGATCGGACTAGCGGGAGGTGACTCCTACGAGCAGTACTTC. It yields the protein CASRSIGLAGGDSYEQYF. The gene calls are TRBV2 and TRBJ2-7; 14 nucleotides align to TRBD2. The CDR3 length is 18 residues. Germline trimming cut 6 bases from V and 0 bases from J; bases unmatched to any gene: 10. Germline-derived CDR1 and CDR2 are SNHLY and FYNNEI. Using reference TRBV2 and TRBJ2-7 for the parts outside the CDR3, the full variable domain is EPEVTQTPSHQVTQMGQEVILRCVPISNHLYFYWYRQILGQKVEFLVSFYNNEISEKSEIFDDQFSVERPDGSNFTLKIRSTKLEDSAMYFCASRSIGLAGGDSYEQYFGPGTRLTVT.

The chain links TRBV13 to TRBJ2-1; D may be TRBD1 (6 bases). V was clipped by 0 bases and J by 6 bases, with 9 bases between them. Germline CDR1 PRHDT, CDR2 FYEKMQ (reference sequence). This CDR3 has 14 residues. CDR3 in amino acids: CASSLGQGSNEQFF. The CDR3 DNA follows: TGTGCCAGCAGCTTAGGCCAGGGGAGCAATGAGCAGTTCTTC.